This TCR beta chain originates from a study of ipilimumab plus nivolumab after autologous stem cell transplantation. The CDR3 extends over 16 amino acids. Germline CDR1 is LNHDA and CDR2 is SQIVND (reference sequence). The germline V and J ends were trimmed by 2 bases and 5 bases, with 18 bases remaining between them. Method: immunoSEQ multiplex PCR; TCRdb's copy keeps in-frame clones and lacks some. The sample lists about 12,000 clones; 69% were seen once. This rearrangement joins TRBV19 to TRBJ2-5; D may be TRBD2 (6 bases). The sequencing here drew on PBMCs, taken in a trial of ipilimumab plus nivolumab as post-transplant consolidation. The clonotype originates from a male donor with diffuse large B-cell lymphoma. The CDR3 sequence is CASSIRGTRNGETQYF. CDR3 DNA: TGTGCCAGTAGTATAAGAGGGACTCGGAATGGGGAGACCCAGTACTTC.